This T cell receptor beta chain is drawn from a study of blood T cell repertoires in COVID-19. Per the original methods: For nucleated cells, counts were estimated from reference gene primer amplification. Profiling relied on immunoSEQ multiplex PCR, and the TCRdb table lists in-frame clones only, not all of them. The DNA was the basis for D and trimming; V, J and clone size are from that table. The table has 100,000 to 120,000 clones, 80% to 90% seen once. The receptor's source is an older woman with acute or convalescent COVID-19. Sequences were obtained from peripheral blood.

Here the CDR3 reads CASSETGTGGPGTEAFF. CDR3 DNA sequence: TGTGCCAGCAGCGAGACCGGGACAGGGGGCCCCGGCACTGAAGCTTTCTTT. The chain links TRBV6-6 to TRBJ1-1; 12 positions agree with TRBD1. The germline CDR1 and CDR2 sequences are MNHNY and SVGAGI (reference sequence). V was clipped by 6 bases and J by 4 bases; unmatched bases: 12. The CDR3 contains 17 residues.